This T cell receptor (beta chain) was sequenced for a study of T cell repertoires in cytomegalovirus infection. Background on the study: It can be stated that public TCR beta signatures indicated CMV infection as well as a matching HLA type. Notes on the study in general: People with CMV and the relevant HLA were identified by cumulative public TCR beta family frequency. The ex vivo response showed dominance by HLA-C-restricted CMV-specific TCR beta clonotypes.

This clonotype has ten or more counts. Its antigen is not identified. The CDR3 runs to 15 residues. The V gene end was trimmed by 4 bases and the J gene end by 4 bases; junction bases not matched to a gene: 7. The germline V gene encodes CDR1 SGHTA and CDR2 FQGNSA. TCRdb passed the reads through MiXCR, listing each CDR3 protein once. The sample consists of around 320,000 distinct CDR3 sequences, 9.5% of them appearing once. The clonotype comes from a human donor in good health (CMV status not recorded). Some clones in this sample may be carry-over from other donors' samples. The chain uses TRBV7-2 and TRBJ2-7; TRBD2 matches 10 bases. Source material: PBMCs. The CDR3 DNA follows: TGTGCCAGCAGCTATCTAGCGGGAGATGGGTACGAGCAGTACTTC. Amino acid sequence: CASSYLAGDGYEQYF.